One sample yielded the 11 T cell receptor beta chains listed below, sequenced in a study of STAT5B mutations in CD4+ large granular lymphocyte leukemia. Some clones are missing from TCRdb's copy, which holds only in-frame ones; the method was immunoSEQ multiplex PCR. The sample consists of some 34,000 clones, roughly 82% of them appearing once. Sample: CD4+ T cells from blood buffy coats. Receptors originate from a human donor in good health.

The chain links TRBV5-1 to TRBJ2-6, with 11 bases matching TRBD1. The germline V gene has CDR1 SGHRS and CDR2 YFSETQ. The CDR3 totals 19 residues. The V gene end was trimmed by 0 bases and the J gene end by 3 bases; junction bases not matched to a gene: 8. This CDR3 reads CASSLGTGGPPFGANVLTF. As DNA, the CDR3 is TGCGCCAGCAGCTTGGGGACAGGGGGCCCACCCTTTGGGGCCAACGTCCTGACTTTC.

The V and J genes are TRBV11-2 and TRBJ2-1, with unresolved D. The CDR3 covers 14 residues. Between the trimmed V and J ends, which lost 5 bases and 6 bases, there was a span of 14 bases. Germline V gives CDR1 SGHAT, CDR2 FQNNGV. CDR3 coding DNA: TGTGCCAGCAGCCTCCTCTCGGCTGGCAATGAGCAGTTCTTC. Translating it yields CASSLLSAGNEQFF.

This clone showed up just a few times. J is TRBJ1-1 and V is TRBV30, with D uncertain. CDR1 is GTSNPN, CDR2 SVGIG, per germline (reference sequence). Between the trimmed V and J ends, which lost 0 bases and 0 bases, there was a span of 5 bases. The CDR3 is 13 residues long. CDR3 coding DNA: TGTGCCTGGAGTGTGATCCTGAACACTGAAGCTTTCTTT. Translated: CAWSVILNTEAFF.

This clone was seen more than once but under ten times. V usage is TRBV2 and J usage is TRBJ1-4; tentative D call: TRBD1 (5 bases). The germline CDR1 and CDR2 sequences are SNHLY and FYNNEI. Trimming cost V 4 bases and J 7 bases, with 7 bases left between them. This CDR3 spans 12 amino acids. Here the CDR3 reads CASSVGAEKLFF. In DNA form, the CDR3 reads TGTGCCAGCAGTGTAGGGGCTGAAAAACTGTTTTTT.

This rearrangement joins TRBV2 to TRBJ1-4, with D uncertain. Trimming shortened V by 6 bases and J by 8 bases, and 13 bases separated the two germline ends. The CDR3 has 13 amino acids. The germline CDR1 and CDR2 sequences are SNHLY and FYNNEI. In nucleotides, the CDR3 is TGTGCCAGCAGCGATCCGGGAGGGGAAAAACTGTTTTTT. It codes for CASSDPGGEKLFF. The full variable domain, with the rest looked up from reference TRBV2 and TRBJ1-4, is EPEVTQTPSHQVTQMGQEVILRCVPISNHLYFYWYRQILGQKVEFLVSFYNNEISEKSEIFDDQFSVERPDGSNFTLKIRSTKLEDSAMYFCASSDPGGEKLFFGSGTQLSVL.

This clone has only a few counts. This chain connects TRBV6-1 to TRBJ2-2; D perhaps matches TRBD2 (5 bases). The V gene's germline CDR1 is MNHNS and CDR2 SASEGT. This CDR3 is 14 amino acids long. V lost 0 bases to trimming and J lost 7 bases, with 9 bases between them. CDR3 nucleotide sequence: TGTGCCAGCAGTGAAGCGGGGAGTTTCGGGGAGCTGTTTTTT. Its translation is CASSEAGSFGELFF.

The rearrangement uses TRBV30 and TRBJ2-1; weak D call: TRBD1 (6 bases). Germline CDR1 reads GTSNPN; CDR2 reads SVGIG (reference sequence). Trimming pared 8 bases from V and 6 bases from J, leaving 14 bases between. The CDR3 contains 12 residues. Here the CDR3 DNA reads TGTGCCGGGGGCTGGGGGTTCAATGAGCAGTTCTTC. Translating gives CAGGWGFNEQFF.

The chain is built from TRBV9 and TRBJ2-3, with no clear D. Germline V CDR1 and CDR2: SGDLS, YYNGEE. The CDR3 spans 14 residues. The ends were cut back, 4 bases at V and 4 bases at J, with 13 bases in the middle. CDR3 residues: CASSPQTWADTQYF. DNA of the CDR3: TGTGCCAGCAGCCCCCAGACGTGGGCAGATACGCAGTATTTT.

V and J are TRBV27 and TRBJ2-3; D might be TRBD2 (5 bases). Germline V gene sequence: CDR1 MNHEY, CDR2 SMNVEV (reference sequence). This CDR3 region has 15 residues. Trimming cost V 0 bases and J 6 bases, with 13 bases left between them. The CDR3 region is CASSLSRGSRDTQYF. The CDR3 region has the DNA TGTGCCAGCAGTTTATCGAGAGGGAGTAGGGATACGCAGTATTTT.

V usage is TRBV4-1 and J usage is TRBJ2-7, with 8 bases that match TRBD2. The CDR3 is 17 residues long. The germline CDR1 and CDR2 sequences are MGHRA and YSYEKL. The junction had 16 bases not matched to a gene; V was cut back by 6 bases and J by 3 bases. CDR3 in DNA: TGCGCCAGCAGGCAATTCCCGAGCGGGGGACAAATCTACGAGCAGTACTTC. Translated: CASRQFPSGGQIYEQYF.

The chain uses TRBV27 and TRBJ2-3; perhaps TRBD1 as D (6 bases). V was pared by 3 bases and J by 6 bases, with 16 bases between. The CDR3 spans 15 residues. Germline V CDR1 and CDR2: MNHEY, SMNVEV (reference sequence). CDR3 coding DNA: TGTGCCAGCAGTTTCCTTACAGGGACCGGGGATACGCAGTATTTT. Translation: CASSFLTGTGDTQYF.